Below, 18 T cell receptor beta chains from the same sample are listed, as sequenced in a study of blood T cell repertoires in COVID-19. TCRdb keeps only in-frame clones here, not all; method: immunoSEQ multiplex PCR. This table has about 170,000 clones, about 85% appearing once. The sample comprised peripheral blood. Source of these receptors: a human donor with acute or convalescent COVID-19. The donor label of this sample is uncertain.

J is TRBJ2-2 and V is TRBV18, with TRBD1 as a possible D gene (7 bases). The ends were cut back, 1 base at V and 5 bases at J, with 11 bases in the middle. This CDR3 has 15 residues. Germline CDR1 KGHSH, CDR2 LQKENI. The CDR3 is CASSPRAGGTGELFF. The DNA of the CDR3 is TGTGCCAGCTCACCACGCGCAGGGGGGACCGGGGAGCTGTTTTTT.

The chain joins TRBV7-9 to TRBJ1-5, with no clear D. Looked up from germline, CDR1 is SEHNR and CDR2 is FQNEAQ (reference sequence). Trimming removed 3 bases from V and 2 bases from J, with 14 bases in between. CDR3 length equals 16 residues. CDR3 sequence reads: CASSFVQTTGNQPQHF. The CDR3 coding sequence is TGTGCCAGCAGCTTCGTTCAAACCACTGGCAATCAGCCCCAGCATTTT.

The V gene is TRBV5-1, the J gene TRBJ2-1; D possibly corresponds to TRBD1 (6 bases). The CDR3 length is 14 residues. Per germline, CDR1 SGHRS and CDR2 YFSETQ. V lost 1 base and J lost 12, with 17 bases in between. The CDR3 DNA reads as TGCGCCAGCAGCTTGCCAGCCCAGGGGTTGGGGCAGTTCTTC. As protein: CASSLPAQGLGQFF.

The J gene is TRBJ1-5, the V gene TRBV30, with TRBD1 matching 8 bases. J lost 4 bases, V lost 2 bases, and 7 bases had no gene match. The germline V gene has CDR1 GTSNPN and CDR2 SVGIG (reference sequence). The CDR3 extends over 15 amino acids. CDR3 bases: TGTGCCTGGAGTAATACAGGGGGATGGAATCAGCCCCAGCATTTT. This sequence encodes CAWSNTGGWNQPQHF.

This clone was detected a few times. The CDR3 DNA reads as TGTGCCAGCAGACAAACAGGGGATACTGAAGCTTTCTTT. It is translated as CASRQTGDTEAFF. The rearrangement uses TRBV7-9 and TRBJ1-1; TRBD1 matches at 7 bases. V lost 6 bases, J lost 5 bases, and 6 bases stayed unmatched. Germline V lookup: CDR1 SEHNR, CDR2 FQNEAQ (reference sequence). The CDR3 has 13 amino acids.

This clone has just one count. V and J are TRBV24-1 and TRBJ2-3; 8 nucleotides agree with TRBD2. This CDR3 contains 16 residues. V was clipped by 4 bases and J by 4 bases; unmatched bases: 9. The germline gives CDR1 KGHDR, CDR2 SFDVKD. The CDR3 nucleotides are TGTGCCACCAGTGACTACCAAACTAGCGGATCAGATACGCAGTATTTT. This sequence encodes CATSDYQTSGSDTQYF.

The chain combines TRBV13 with TRBJ2-7; 9 nucleotides align to TRBD2. The CDR3 covers 16 residues. From germline, CDR1 is PRHDT and CDR2 FYEKMQ (reference sequence). The V segment lost 6 bases and the J segment 6 bases; nucleotides outside the gene matches: 15. The CDR3 protein is CASSRQTGTSSSEQYF. The CDR3, as DNA: TGTGCCAGCAGTCGTCAGACCGGGACTAGCTCGTCCGAGCAGTACTTC.

The CDR3 DNA reads TGTGCCAGCAGCGTAGGGGACAGGGTTACCTTC. Translating it yields CASSVGDRVTF. This chain joins TRBV9 and TRBJ1-2; 9 bases agree with TRBD1. The CDR3 contains 11 residues. The V gene's germline CDR1 is SGDLS and CDR2 YYNGEE. V was clipped by 0 bases and J by 14 bases; unmatched bases: 2.

The chain is built from TRBV3-1 (or the pseudogene TRBV3-2) and TRBJ2-3; D might be TRBD2 (6 bases). The CDR3 runs to 12 residues. Trimming stripped 7 bases from V and 6 bases from J, with 11 bases between. Germline CDR1 reads LGHDT; CDR2 reads YNNKEL (reference sequence). The CDR3, as DNA: TGTGCCAGCAACCGGGGGTTGGATACGCAGTATTTT. It specifies CASNRGLDTQYF.

The J gene is TRBJ1-1, the V gene TRBV2, with TRBD1 matching over 10 bases. The CDR3 spans 15 residues. Losses at the gene ends were 7 bases for V and 1 base for J; bases not matched to a gene: 6. CDR1 SNHLY and CDR2 FYNNEI come from the germline V gene. Here the CDR3 reads CASNGQGGRNTEAFF. The DNA for the CDR3 is TGTGCCAGCAACGGACAGGGGGGAAGGAACACTGAAGCTTTCTTT.

This clone was observed once. The chain carries TRBV20-1 and TRBJ1-2; D remains ambiguous. Germline assignment: CDR1 DFQATT and CDR2 SNEGSKA (reference sequence). Trimming pared 6 bases from V and 0 bases from J, leaving 5 bases between. The CDR3 spans 11 residues. The CDR3 nucleotides are TGCAGTGCCGTATCTAACTATGGCTACACCTTC. This gives the protein CSAVSNYGYTF.

This clone was seen more than once but under ten times. The J gene is TRBJ2-1, the V gene TRBV4-2; D ambiguous. Germline lookup yields CDR1 LGHNA and CDR2 YNFKEQ. This CDR3 has 13 amino acids. Trimming shortened V by 3 bases and J by 8 bases, and 11 bases separated the two germline ends. CDR3 in DNA: TGTGCCAGCAGCCAGACTTCTCAGTATGAGCAGTTCTTC. The encoded protein is CASSQTSQYEQFF.

This sequence joins TRBV28 and TRBJ1-2, with D possibly being TRBD1 (5 bases). Germline V CDR1 and CDR2: MDHEN, SYDVKM. V was pared by 6 bases and J by 8 bases, with 16 bases between. The CDR3 runs 13 residues. Here the CDR3 DNA reads TGTGCCAGCAGCCCCGCAGGGTCCCCCGGCTACACCTTC. Translation: CASSPAGSPGYTF.

The chain uses TRBV3-1 (or the pseudogene TRBV3-2) and TRBJ2-2; TRBD1 matches at 7 bases. The ends lost 0 bases at V and 6 bases at J; junction bases unmatched: 1. This CDR3 is built from 14 residues. Germline V gives CDR1 LGHDT, CDR2 YNNKEL (reference sequence). CDR3 DNA: TGTGCCAGCAGCCAAGACACAGGGGCCGGGGAGCTGTTTTTT. Encoded protein: CASSQDTGAGELFF.

This rearrangement joins TRBV7-2 to TRBJ1-1, with D perhaps TRBD1 (6 bases). This CDR3 comprises 17 residues. Germline loops: CDR1 SGHTA, CDR2 FQGNSA. The V end was cut by 5 bases, the J end by 5 bases, with 24 bases between. The CDR3 protein is CASSLQPQGALDTEAFF. The DNA for the CDR3 is TGTGCCAGCAGCCTGCAGCCACAGGGCGCCCTGGATACTGAAGCTTTCTTT.

This rearrangement joins TRBV13 to TRBJ2-1; 9 bases line up with TRBD1. Trimming at V came to 10 bases and at J to 3 bases, leaving 7 bases not matched to a gene. This CDR3 contains 14 residues. The germline gives CDR1 PRHDT, CDR2 FYEKMQ (reference sequence). DNA for the CDR3: TGTGCCAACGGGGACAGGGCTCTCTACAATGAGCAGTTCTTC. Protein: CANGDRALYNEQFF.

The chain combines TRBV7-2 with TRBJ2-1; a weak D match, TRBD2 (6 bases). The CDR3 contains 15 residues. Germline CDR1 SGHTA, CDR2 FQGNSA. V was trimmed by 1 base and J by 4 bases, leaving 11 bases between them. The CDR3 DNA reads TGTGCCAGCAGCTTAGTAGGCGGGGATTACAATGAGCAGTTCTTC. Translating it yields CASSLVGGDYNEQFF.

This sequence joins TRBV5-1 and TRBJ1-2; 8 bases are shared with TRBD1. Germline assignment: CDR1 SGHRS and CDR2 YFSETQ. V trimming: 4 bases; J trimming: 7 bases; junction bases outside the gene matches: 9. The CDR3 totals 14 residues. The DNA of the CDR3 is TGCGCCAGCAGCGACGGACAGGGAAGTTCTGGCTACACCTTC. This codes for CASSDGQGSSGYTF.